Presented here are 4 T cell receptor beta chains from one specimen sequenced in a study of T-cell reconstitution after alpha-beta-depleted transplantation in children. Unique molecular identifiers were incorporated into the prepared TCRbeta library. TCRdb fed the PCR reads into MiXCR, producing one record per CDR3 protein. The sample shows fewer than 400,000 distinct CDR3 sequences, about a quarter of them seen only once. The sample in question was PBMCs, mostly from graft donor cells, obtained 180 days after TCRalphabeta/CD19-depleted stem cell transplant. All receptors come from a male patient under 18 who had a stem cell transplant for acute lymphoblastic leukemia, so the T cells may come from the graft donor.

The genes are TRBV5-4 and TRBJ1-1; 7 bases match TRBD1. Germline V gives CDR1 SGHNT, CDR2 YYREEE (reference sequence). V trimming: 9 bases; J trimming: 3 bases; junction bases outside the gene matches: 11. This CDR3 has 14 residues. CDR3 in amino acids: CATRRKGGDTEAFF. CDR3 DNA: TGTGCCACCCGGCGGAAAGGGGGCGACACTGAAGCTTTCTTT.

This clonotype was observed a few times. The chain joins TRBV7-6 to TRBJ2-7; D remains unclear. The germline V gene has CDR1 SGHVS and CDR2 FNYEAQ. This CDR3 has 13 residues. V dropped 3 bases and J dropped 4 bases, with 10 bases sitting between them. CDR3 in amino acids: CASSLAPRYEQYF. CDR3 in DNA: TGTGCCAGCAGCTTGGCCCCAAGGTACGAGCAGTACTTC.

The V call is TRBV6-2 or TRBV6-3, the J call TRBJ2-7; TRBD2 matches at 9 bases. Trimming cost V 4 bases and J 5 bases; bases outside gene matches: 6. This CDR3 has 14 residues. Germline CDR1 reads MNHEY; CDR2 reads SVGEGT. In DNA, the CDR3 is TGTGCCAGCAGTTTTTTAGCGGGAGTCGACGAGCAGTACTTC. It yields the protein CASSFLAGVDEQYF.

This clonotype was observed a few times. The chain combines TRBV29-1 with TRBJ2-7, with 10 bases that match TRBD1. Per the germline V gene, CDR1 is SQVTM and CDR2 is ANQGSEA. The CDR3 totals 14 residues. V trimming: 7 bases; J trimming: 2 bases; junction bases outside the gene matches: 8. The CDR3 loop is CSARRGQGPYEQYF. CDR3 in DNA: TGCAGCGCCCGACGGGGACAGGGGCCCTACGAGCAGTACTTC.